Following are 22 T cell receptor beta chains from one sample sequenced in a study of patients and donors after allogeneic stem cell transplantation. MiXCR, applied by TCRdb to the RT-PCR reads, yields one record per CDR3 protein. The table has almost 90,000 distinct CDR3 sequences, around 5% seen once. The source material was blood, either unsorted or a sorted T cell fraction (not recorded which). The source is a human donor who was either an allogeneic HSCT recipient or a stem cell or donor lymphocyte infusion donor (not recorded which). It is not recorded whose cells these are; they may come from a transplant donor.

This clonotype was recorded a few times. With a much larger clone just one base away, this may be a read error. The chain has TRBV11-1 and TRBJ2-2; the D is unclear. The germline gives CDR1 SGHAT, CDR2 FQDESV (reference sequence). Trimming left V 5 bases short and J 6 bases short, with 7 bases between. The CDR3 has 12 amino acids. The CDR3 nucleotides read TGTGCCAGCAGCCCCGACTCCGGGGAGCTGTTTTTT. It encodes CASSPDSGELFF.

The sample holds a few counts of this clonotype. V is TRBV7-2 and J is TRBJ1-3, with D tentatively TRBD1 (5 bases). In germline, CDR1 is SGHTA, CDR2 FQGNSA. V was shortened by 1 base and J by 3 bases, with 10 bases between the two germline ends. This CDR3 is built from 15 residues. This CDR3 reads CASSLDSGSGNTIYF. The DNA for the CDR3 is TGTGCCAGCAGCTTAGATTCAGGGAGTGGAAACACCATATATTTT.

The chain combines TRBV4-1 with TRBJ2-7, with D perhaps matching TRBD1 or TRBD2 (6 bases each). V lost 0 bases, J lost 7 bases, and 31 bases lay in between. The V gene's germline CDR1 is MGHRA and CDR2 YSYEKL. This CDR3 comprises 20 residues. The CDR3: CASSQDRGGNKPPTLWEQYF. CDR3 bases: TGCGCCAGCAGCCAAGATAGAGGGGGGAACAAGCCCCCCACTCTTTGGGAGCAGTACTTC.

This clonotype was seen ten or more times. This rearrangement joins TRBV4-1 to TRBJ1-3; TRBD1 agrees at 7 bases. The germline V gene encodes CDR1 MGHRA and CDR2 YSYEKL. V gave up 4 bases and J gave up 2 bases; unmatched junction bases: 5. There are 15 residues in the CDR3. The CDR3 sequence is CASSPWTGAGNTIYF. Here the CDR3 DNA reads TGCGCCAGCAGCCCTTGGACAGGAGCTGGAAACACCATATATTTT.

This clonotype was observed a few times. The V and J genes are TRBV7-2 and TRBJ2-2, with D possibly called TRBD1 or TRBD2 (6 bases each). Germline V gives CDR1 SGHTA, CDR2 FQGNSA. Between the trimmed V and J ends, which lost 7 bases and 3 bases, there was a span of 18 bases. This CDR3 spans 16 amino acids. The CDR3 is CASIYVGGSYTGELFF. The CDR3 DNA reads TGTGCCAGCATCTATGTGGGGGGCTCGTACACCGGGGAGCTGTTTTTT.

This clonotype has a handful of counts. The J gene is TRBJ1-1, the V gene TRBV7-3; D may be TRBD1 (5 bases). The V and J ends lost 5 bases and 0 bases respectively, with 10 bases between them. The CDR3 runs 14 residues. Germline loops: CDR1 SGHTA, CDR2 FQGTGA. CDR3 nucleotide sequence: TGTGCCAGCAGCCAGACAGATGTGAACACTGAAGCTTTCTTT. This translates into CASSQTDVNTEAFF.

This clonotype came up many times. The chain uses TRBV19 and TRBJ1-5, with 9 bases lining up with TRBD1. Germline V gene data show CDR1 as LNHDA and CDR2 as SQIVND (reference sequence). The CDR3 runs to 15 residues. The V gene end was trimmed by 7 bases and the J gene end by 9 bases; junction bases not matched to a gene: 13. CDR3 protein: CASTPGTGYVAPQHF. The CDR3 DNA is TGTGCCAGTACCCCCGGGACAGGGTACGTAGCGCCCCAGCATTTT.

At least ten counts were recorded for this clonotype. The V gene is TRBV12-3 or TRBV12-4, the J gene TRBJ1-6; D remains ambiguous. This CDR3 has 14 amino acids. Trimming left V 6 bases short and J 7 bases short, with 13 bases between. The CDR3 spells CASSSRAGNSPLHF. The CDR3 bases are TGTGCCAGCAGCTCCCGGGCCGGGAATTCACCCCTCCACTTT.

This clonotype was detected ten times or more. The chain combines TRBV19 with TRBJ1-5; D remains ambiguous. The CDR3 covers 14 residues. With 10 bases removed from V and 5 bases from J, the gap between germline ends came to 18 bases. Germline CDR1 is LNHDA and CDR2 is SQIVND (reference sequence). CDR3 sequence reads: CATCVRDNDQPQHF. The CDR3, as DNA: TGTGCCACTTGCGTCCGGGATAACGATCAGCCCCAGCATTTT.

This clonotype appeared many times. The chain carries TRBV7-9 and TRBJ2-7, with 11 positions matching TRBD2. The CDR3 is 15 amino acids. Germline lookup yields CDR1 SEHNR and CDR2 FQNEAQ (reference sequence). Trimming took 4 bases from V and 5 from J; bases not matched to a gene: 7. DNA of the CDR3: TGTGCCAGCAGCTCCATGGGACTAGCGGACAACGAGCAGTACTTC. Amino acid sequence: CASSSMGLADNEQYF.

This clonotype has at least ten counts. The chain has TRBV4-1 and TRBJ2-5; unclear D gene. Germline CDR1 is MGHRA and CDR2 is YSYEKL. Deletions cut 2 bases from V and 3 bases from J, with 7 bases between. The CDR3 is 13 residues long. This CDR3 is CASSQPWEETQYF. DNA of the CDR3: TGCGCCAGCAGCCAACCGTGGGAAGAGACCCAGTACTTC.

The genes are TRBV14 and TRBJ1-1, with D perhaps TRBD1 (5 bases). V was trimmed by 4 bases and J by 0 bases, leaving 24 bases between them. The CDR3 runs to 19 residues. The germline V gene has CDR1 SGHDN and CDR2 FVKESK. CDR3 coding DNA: TGTGCCAGCAGCCCGCCGCGGGGGAGGGCGAACTTAATGAACACTGAAGCTTTCTTT. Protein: CASSPPRGRANLMNTEAFF.

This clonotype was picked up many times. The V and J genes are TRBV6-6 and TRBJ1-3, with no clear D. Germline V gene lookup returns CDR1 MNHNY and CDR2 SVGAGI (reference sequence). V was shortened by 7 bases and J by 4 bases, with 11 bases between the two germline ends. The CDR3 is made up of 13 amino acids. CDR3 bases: TGTGCCAGCAAAGACCCAAAAGGAAACACCATATATTTT. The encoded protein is CASKDPKGNTIYF.

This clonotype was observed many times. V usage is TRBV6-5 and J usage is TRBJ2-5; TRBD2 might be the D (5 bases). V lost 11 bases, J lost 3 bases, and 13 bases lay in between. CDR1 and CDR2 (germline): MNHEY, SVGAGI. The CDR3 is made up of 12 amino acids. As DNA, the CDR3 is TGTGCCGCCTCGGACTGGGAAGAGACCCAGTACTTC. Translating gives CAASDWEETQYF.

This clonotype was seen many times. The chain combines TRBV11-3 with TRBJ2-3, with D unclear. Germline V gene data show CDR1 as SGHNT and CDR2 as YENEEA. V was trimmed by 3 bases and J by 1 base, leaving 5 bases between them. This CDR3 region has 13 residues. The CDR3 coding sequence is TGTGCCAGCAGCTTTTACCGCACAGATACGCAGTATTTT. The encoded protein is CASSFYRTDTQYF.

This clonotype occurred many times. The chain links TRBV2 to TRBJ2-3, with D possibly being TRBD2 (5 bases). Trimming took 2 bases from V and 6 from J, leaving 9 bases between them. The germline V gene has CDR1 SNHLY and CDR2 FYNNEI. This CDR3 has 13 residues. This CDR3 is CASSEWTGDTQYF. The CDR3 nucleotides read TGTGCCAGCAGTGAATGGACGGGGGATACGCAGTATTTT.

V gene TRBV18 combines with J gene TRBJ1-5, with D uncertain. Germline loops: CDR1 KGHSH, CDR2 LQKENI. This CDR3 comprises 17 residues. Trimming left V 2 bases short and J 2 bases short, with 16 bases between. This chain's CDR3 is CASSPGPQLWGNQPQHF. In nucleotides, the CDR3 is TGTGCCAGCTCACCAGGACCCCAATTGTGGGGCAATCAGCCCCAGCATTTT.

In nucleotides, the CDR3 is TGTGCCATCAGCCTTTCAGCGGACCGATACGAGCAGTACTTC. It codes for CAISLSADRYEQYF. The rearrangement links TRBV10-3 to TRBJ2-7; the D gene is possibly TRBD2 (5 bases). V lost 6 bases and J 4 bases, leaving 16 bases between the germline ends. The CDR3 has 14 residues. Germline V gene lookup returns CDR1 ENHRY and CDR2 SYGVKD.

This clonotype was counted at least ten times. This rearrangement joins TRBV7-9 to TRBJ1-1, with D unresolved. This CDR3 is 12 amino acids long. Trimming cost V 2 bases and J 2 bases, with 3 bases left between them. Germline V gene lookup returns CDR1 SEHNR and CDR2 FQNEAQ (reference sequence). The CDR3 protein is CASSLINTEAFF. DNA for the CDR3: TGTGCCAGCAGCTTAATAAACACTGAAGCTTTCTTT.

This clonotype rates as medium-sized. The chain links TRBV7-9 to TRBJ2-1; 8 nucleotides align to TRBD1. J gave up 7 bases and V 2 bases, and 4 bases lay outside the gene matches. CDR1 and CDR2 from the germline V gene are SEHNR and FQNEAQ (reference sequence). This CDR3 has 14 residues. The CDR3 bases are TGTGCCAGCAGCTTAATTACAGGGGGGAATGAGCAGTTCTTC. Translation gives CASSLITGGNEQFF.

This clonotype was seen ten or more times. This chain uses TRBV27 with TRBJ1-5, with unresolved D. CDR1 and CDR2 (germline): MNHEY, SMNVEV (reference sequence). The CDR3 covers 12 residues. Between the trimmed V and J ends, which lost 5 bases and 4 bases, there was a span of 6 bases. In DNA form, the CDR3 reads TGTGCCAGCAGTCAGACTAATCAGCCCCAGCATTTT. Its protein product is CASSQTNQPQHF.

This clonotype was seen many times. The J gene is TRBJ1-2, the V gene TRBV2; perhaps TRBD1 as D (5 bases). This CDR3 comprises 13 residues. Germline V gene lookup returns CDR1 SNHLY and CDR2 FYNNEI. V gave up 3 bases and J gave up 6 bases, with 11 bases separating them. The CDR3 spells CASSEGGVDGYTF. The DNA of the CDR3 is TGTGCCAGCAGTGAGGGGGGAGTCGATGGCTACACCTTC.